Given below is one TCR beta chain in context. Its specificity is unknown. Germline CDR1 is SNHLY and CDR2 is FYNNEI. V was shortened by 2 bases and J by 1 base, with 14 bases between the two germline ends. The CDR3 has 16 amino acids. This sample is drawn from a study of cytomegalovirus exposure and HLA in healthy donors. The assay was immunoSEQ multiplex PCR, and TCRdb's table has in-frame clones only and misses some. This sample has about 49,000 clones, with almost 95% found just once. Study-wide results and limits: Among TCR sequences, most were rare, though some public TCRs appeared in many donors. The classifier reportedly diagnosed cytomegalovirus status with high specificity and sensitivity.

The chain has TRBV2 and TRBJ1-2; no firm D call. This sequence originates from a man between 18 and 35 years old in good health and CMV-seronegative. Specimen: PBMCs. CDR3 nucleotide sequence: TGTGCCAGCAGTGAACATAGGGAGGAGATTAACTATGGCTACACCTTC. Amino acids: CASSEHREEINYGYTF.